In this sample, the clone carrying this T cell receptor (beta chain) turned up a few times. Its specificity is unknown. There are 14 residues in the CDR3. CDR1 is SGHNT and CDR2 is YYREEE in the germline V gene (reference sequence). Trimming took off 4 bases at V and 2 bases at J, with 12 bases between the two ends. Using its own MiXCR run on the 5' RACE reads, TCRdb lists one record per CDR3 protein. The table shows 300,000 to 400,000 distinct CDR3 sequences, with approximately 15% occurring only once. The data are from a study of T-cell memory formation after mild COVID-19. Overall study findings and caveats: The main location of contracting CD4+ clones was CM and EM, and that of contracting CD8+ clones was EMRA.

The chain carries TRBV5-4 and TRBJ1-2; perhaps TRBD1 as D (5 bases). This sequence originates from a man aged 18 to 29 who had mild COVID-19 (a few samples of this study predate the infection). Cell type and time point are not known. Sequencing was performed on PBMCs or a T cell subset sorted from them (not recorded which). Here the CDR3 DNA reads TGTGCCAGCAGCACCCCGGGGGGAAACTATGGCTACACCTTC. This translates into CASSTPGGNYGYTF. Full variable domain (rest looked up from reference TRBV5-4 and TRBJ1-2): ETGVTQSPTHLIKTRGQQVTLRCSSQSGHNTVSWYQQALGQGPQFIFQYYREEENGRGNFPPRFSGLQFPNYSSELNVNALELDDSALYLCASSTPGGNYGYTFGSGTRLTVV.